These T cell receptor beta chains were read from a single sample in a study of technical replicates of blood from several donors. Assay: immunoSEQ multiplex PCR; the TCRdb copy retains only in-frame clones and omits some. The sample has 65,000 to 85,000 clones, 85% to 95% seen once. Sequenced material: T cells isolated from PBMCs. The receptors come from a human donor in good health. CDR3s include the opening cysteine and the closing phenylalanine or tryptophan. The D gene is left open where the match is weak. Clone size is given for some rows only: seen once, a few or many times, or a class if the clone is expanded.

V gene,D gene,CDR3 length,clone size,J gene,CDR3 DNA,CDR3 protein
TRBV19,TRBD1,15,NA,TRBJ1-3,TGTGCCAGTAACCGAGGGACAGCCTCTGGAAACACCATATATTTT,CASNRGTASGNTIYF
TRBV4-1,NA,17,NA,TRBJ2-1,TGCGCCAGCAGCCAAGGAATTCCAGAGGAATCCTACAATGAGCAGTTCTTC,CASSQGIPEESYNEQFF
TRBV11-2,NA,19,once,TRBJ2-6,TGTGCCAGCAAGCTTAATCCGACAGGCTTAAGCTCTGGGGCCAACGTCCTGACTTTC,CASKLNPTGLSSGANVLTF
TRBV6-6,NA,11,NA,TRBJ1-1,TGTGCCAGCCTTCGGAACACTGAAGCTTTCTTT,CASLRNTEAFF
TRBV5-1,TRBD2,15,NA,TRBJ2-7,TGCGCCAGCAGCAGCGGGGGCGAGTTAACCTACGAGCAGTACTTC,CASSSGGELTYEQYF
TRBV29-1,NA,13,NA,TRBJ1-1,TGCAGCGTTGTCCACCTACTAACCACTGAAGCTTTCTTT,CSVVHLLTTEAFF
TRBV5-6,TRBD1,15,NA,TRBJ2-1,TGTGCCAGCAGCCCGGCCGGGACAGGTGGTTATGAGCAGTTCTTC,CASSPAGTGGYEQFF
TRBV29-1,NA,11,once,TRBJ2-1,TGCAGCGTTGAGGAGTCGAATGAGCAGTTCTTC,CSVEESNEQFF
TRBV2,TRBD1,14,NA,TRBJ2-7,TGTGCCAGCAGTGAGACAGGGTATGTCCACGAGCAGTACTTC,CASSETGYVHEQYF
TRBV4-2,TRBD2,18,NA,TRBJ2-1,TGTGCCAGCAGCCAAGTAAAATGGACTAGTTCTAAATTCAATGAGCAGTTCTTC,CASSQVKWTSSKFNEQFF
TRBV11-2,TRBD2,16,NA,TRBJ2-1,TGTGCCAGCAGAGTTGGGGGAGCGGGAGTTTACAATGAGCAGTTCTTC,CASRVGGAGVYNEQFF
TRBV10-1,NA,14,once,TRBJ2-1,TGCGCCAGCAGTGACTTCAGCTCCTACAATGAGCAGTTCTTC,CASSDFSSYNEQFF
TRBV4-1,TRBD1,17,NA,TRBJ1-3,TGCGCCAGCAGCCAAGGTGGGCAGGGGGCGCGAGGAAACACCATATATTTT,CASSQGGQGARGNTIYF
TRBV9,TRBD1,17,NA,TRBJ2-6,TGTGCCAGCGGGTCGACAGGGGACGTGTCTGGGGCCAACGTCCTGACTTTC,CASGSTGDVSGANVLTF
TRBV5-1,TRBD2,16,NA,TRBJ2-7,TGCGCCAGCAGCTTGGCTGGGACTAGCGGGAGGAGAGAGCAGTACTTC,CASSLAGTSGRREQYF
TRBV4-2,NA,16,NA,TRBJ1-1,TGTGCCAGCAGCCAAGGGGGATCAGGGGAAGACACTGAAGCTTTCTTT,CASSQGGSGEDTEAFF
TRBV7-9,NA,13,NA,TRBJ2-1,TGTGCCAGCTGTCCAGGGTCCTACAATGAGCAGTTCTTC,CASCPGSYNEQFF
TRBV9,NA,16,NA,TRBJ2-2,TGTGCCAGCAGCCTGAGTGGGGGGAGTGTCACCGGGGAGCTGTTTTTT,CASSLSGGSVTGELFF
TRBV11-3,TRBD2,15,NA,TRBJ2-1,TGTGCCAGCAGCCCACGCGCTAGCGGGACCCCCGAGCAGTTCTTC,CASSPRASGTPEQFF
TRBV11-2,TRBD2,15,once,TRBJ2-7,TGTGCCAGCAGCTTAACGGCGGGAGGGCCTGAGGAGCAGTACTTC,CASSLTAGGPEEQYF
TRBV28,TRBD1,17,NA,TRBJ2-7,TGTGCCAGCAGTTTAAGAACAGGGGGCAGAGGATCCTACGAGCAGTACTTC,CASSLRTGGRGSYEQYF
TRBV27,NA,15,NA,TRBJ2-3,TGTGCCAGCAGTTGGAGGGAGGCGGCAGCGGATACGCAGTATTTT,CASSWREAAADTQYF
TRBV19,NA,12,NA,TRBJ1-2,TGTGCCAGTAGTCCCTCGAGGGCTGGCTACACCTTC,CASSPSRAGYTF
TRBV7-9,NA,12,NA,TRBJ2-5,TGTGCCTCCAAGGGGGAAGGGGAGACCCAGTACTTC,CASKGEGETQYF
TRBV7-9,NA,15,NA,TRBJ1-5,TGTGCCAGCAGCCCATCCGGGTTCTACAATCAGCCCCAGCATTTT,CASSPSGFYNQPQHF
TRBV19,NA,15,NA,TRBJ1-1,TGTGCCAGTAGAGTCAGGGGAAACATGAACACTGAAGCTTTCTTT,CASRVRGNMNTEAFF
TRBV7-3,TRBD2,16,NA,TRBJ2-1,TGTGCCAGCAGCTTGGTACTAGCGGGAGGCTACAATGAGCAGTTCTTC,CASSLVLAGGYNEQFF
TRBV19,NA,14,NA,TRBJ1-1,TGTGCCAGTAGTATAATATCGGGAATCACTGAAGCTTTCTTT,CASSIISGITEAFF
TRBV28,TRBD2,14,NA,TRBJ2-7,TGTGCCACCACAGTTACTAGCGAAGCCTACGAGCAGTACTTC,CATTVTSEAYEQYF
TRBV5-4,NA,13,NA,TRBJ1-4,TGTGCCAGCAGCCCTGGGGAGGGTGGAAAACTGTTTTTT,CASSPGEGGKLFF
TRBV30,NA,10,NA,TRBJ1-2,TGTGCCTTACGGACATTCGGCTACACCTTC,CALRTFGYTF
TRBV9,TRBD2,15,NA,TRBJ2-3,TGTGCCAGCAGCGTATTTAGCGGGAGCGCAGATACGCAGTATTTT,CASSVFSGSADTQYF
TRBV30,NA,14,NA,TRBJ2-2,TGTGCCTGGAGTTCCAGTCCGAACACCGGGGAGCTGTTTTTT,CAWSSSPNTGELFF
TRBV2,NA,13,NA,TRBJ2-7,TGTGCCAGCAAGCGAGGAGAGGGCTACGAGCAGTACTTC,CASKRGEGYEQYF
TRBV7-8,NA,14,NA,TRBJ1-2,TGTGCCAGCAGCCCGTCCGCGCAAAGCTATGGCTACACCTTC,CASSPSAQSYGYTF
TRBV11-3,NA,13,once,TRBJ1-2,TGTGCCAGCAGCTTAGGGGGGGACTATGGCTACACCTTC,CASSLGGDYGYTF
TRBV9,NA,13,NA,TRBJ2-7,TGTGCCAGCAGCGTAGCCACTAACTACGAGCAGTACTTC,CASSVATNYEQYF
TRBV6-5,TRBD2,15,NA,TRBJ2-2,TGTGCCAGCAGTTCACTAGCGGGAGGGGCCGGGGAGCTGTTTTTT,CASSSLAGGAGELFF
TRBV2,NA,15,NA,TRBJ2-6,TGTGCCAGCAGTGTAGACAATTCTGGGGCCAACGTCCTGACTTTC,CASSVDNSGANVLTF
TRBV12-5,NA,13,few,TRBJ1-1,TGTGCTAGTGGTTTAGGGGATACGTCTGAAGCTTTCTTT,CASGLGDTSEAFF
TRBV13,NA,12,NA,TRBJ2-7,TGTGCCAGCAGCTTACTGGCCCACGAGCAGTACTTC,CASSLLAHEQYF